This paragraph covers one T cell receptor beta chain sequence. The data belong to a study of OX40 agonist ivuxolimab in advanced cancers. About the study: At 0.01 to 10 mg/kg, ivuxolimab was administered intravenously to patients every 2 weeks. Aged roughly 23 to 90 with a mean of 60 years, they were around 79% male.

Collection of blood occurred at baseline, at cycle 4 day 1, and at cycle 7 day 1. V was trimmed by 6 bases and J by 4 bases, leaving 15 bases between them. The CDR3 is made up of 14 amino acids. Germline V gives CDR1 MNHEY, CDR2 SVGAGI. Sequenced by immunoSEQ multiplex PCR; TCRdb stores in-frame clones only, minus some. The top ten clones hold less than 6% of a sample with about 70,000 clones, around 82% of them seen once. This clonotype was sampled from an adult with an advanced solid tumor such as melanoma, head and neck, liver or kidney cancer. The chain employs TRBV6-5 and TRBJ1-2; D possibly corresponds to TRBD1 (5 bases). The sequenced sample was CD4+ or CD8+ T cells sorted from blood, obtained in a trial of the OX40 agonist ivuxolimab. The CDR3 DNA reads TGTGCCAGCAGCCCCACGGGAGGGGCCTATGGCTACACCTTC. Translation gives CASSPTGGAYGYTF.